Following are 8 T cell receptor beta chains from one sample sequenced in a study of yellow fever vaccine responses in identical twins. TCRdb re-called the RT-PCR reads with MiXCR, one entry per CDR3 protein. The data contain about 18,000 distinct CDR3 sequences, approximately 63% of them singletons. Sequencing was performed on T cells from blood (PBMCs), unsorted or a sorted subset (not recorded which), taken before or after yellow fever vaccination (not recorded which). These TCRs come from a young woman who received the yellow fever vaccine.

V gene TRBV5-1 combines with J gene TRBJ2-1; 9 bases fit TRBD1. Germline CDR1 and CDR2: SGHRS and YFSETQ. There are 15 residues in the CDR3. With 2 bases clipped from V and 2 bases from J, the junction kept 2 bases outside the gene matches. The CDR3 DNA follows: TGCGCCAGCAGCTTTGACAGGGGGACCTACAATGAGCAGTTCTTC. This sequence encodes CASSFDRGTYNEQFF.

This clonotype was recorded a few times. The CDR3: CASGSQNNYGYTF. The CDR3 DNA reads as TGTGCCAGCGGATCGCAGAATAACTATGGCTACACCTTC. The chain recombines TRBV12-3 or TRBV12-4 with TRBJ1-2; D gene unclear. V lost 8 bases, J lost 1 base, and 11 bases lay in between. The CDR3 is made up of 13 amino acids.

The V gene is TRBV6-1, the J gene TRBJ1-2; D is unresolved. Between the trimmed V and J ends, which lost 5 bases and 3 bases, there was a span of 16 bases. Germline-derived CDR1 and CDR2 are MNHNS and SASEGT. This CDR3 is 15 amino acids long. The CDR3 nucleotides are TGTGCCAGCAGTACCCGGGGAGGTTATGACTATGGCTACACCTTC. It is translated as CASSTRGGYDYGYTF.

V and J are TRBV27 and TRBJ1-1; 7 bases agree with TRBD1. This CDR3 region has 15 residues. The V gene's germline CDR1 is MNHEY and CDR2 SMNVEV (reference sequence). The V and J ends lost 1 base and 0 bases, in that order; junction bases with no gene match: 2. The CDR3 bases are TGTGCCAGCAGTTTATACGGGACAGTGAACACTGAAGCTTTCTTT. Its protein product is CASSLYGTVNTEAFF.

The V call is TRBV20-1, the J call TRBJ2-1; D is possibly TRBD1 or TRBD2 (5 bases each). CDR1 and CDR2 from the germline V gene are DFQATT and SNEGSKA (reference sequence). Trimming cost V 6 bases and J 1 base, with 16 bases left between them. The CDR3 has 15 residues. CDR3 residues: CSAISWDGSYNEQFF. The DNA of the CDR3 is TGCAGTGCCATAAGCTGGGACGGGTCCTACAATGAGCAGTTCTTC.

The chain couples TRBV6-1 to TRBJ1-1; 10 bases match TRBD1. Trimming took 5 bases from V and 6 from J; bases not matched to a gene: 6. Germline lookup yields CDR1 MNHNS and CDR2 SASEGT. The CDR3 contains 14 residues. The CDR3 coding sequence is TGTGCCAGCAGTCGACAGGGGGCAGGGGCTGAAGCTTTCTTT. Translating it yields CASSRQGAGAEAFF.

CDR3 residues: CASSLEVQLNEQFF. CDR3 nucleotides: TGTGCCAGCAGCTTAGAAGTCCAGCTCAATGAGCAGTTCTTC. The rearrangement uses TRBV11-1 and TRBJ2-1, with D uncertain. The CDR3 length is 14 residues. The germline V gene has CDR1 SGHAT and CDR2 FQDESV (reference sequence). Trimming left V 1 base short and J 6 bases short, with 10 bases between.

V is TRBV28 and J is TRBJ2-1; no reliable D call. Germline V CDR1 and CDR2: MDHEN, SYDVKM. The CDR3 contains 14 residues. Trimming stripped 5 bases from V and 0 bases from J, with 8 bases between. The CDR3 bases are TGTGCCAGCAGTACACAGAGCTCCTACAATGAGCAGTTCTTC. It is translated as CASSTQSSYNEQFF.